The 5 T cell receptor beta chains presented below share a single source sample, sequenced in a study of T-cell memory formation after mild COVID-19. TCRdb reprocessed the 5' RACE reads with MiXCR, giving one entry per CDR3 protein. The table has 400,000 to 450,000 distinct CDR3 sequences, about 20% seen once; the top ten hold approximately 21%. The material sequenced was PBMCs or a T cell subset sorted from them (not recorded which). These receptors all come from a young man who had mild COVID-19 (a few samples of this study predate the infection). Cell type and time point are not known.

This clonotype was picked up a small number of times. CDR3 region: CSARDRPDTEAFF. Written as DNA, the CDR3 is TGCAGTGCTAGAGACCGTCCGGACACTGAAGCTTTCTTT. J is TRBJ1-1 and V is TRBV20-1; no reliable D call. The CDR3 sequence is 13 residues long. Trimming cost V 0 bases and J 3 bases, with 8 bases left between them. The germline gives CDR1 DFQATT, CDR2 SNEGSKA (reference sequence).

The CDR3: CATRGGSSGNTIYF. CDR3 nucleotide sequence: TGTGCCACCCGAGGAGGCTCCTCTGGAAACACCATATATTTT. The rearrangement links TRBV11-2 to TRBJ1-3; D unclear. The CDR3 runs to 14 residues. Germline CDR1 reads SGHAT; CDR2 reads FQNNGV. V was pared by 10 bases and J by 0 bases, with 13 bases between.

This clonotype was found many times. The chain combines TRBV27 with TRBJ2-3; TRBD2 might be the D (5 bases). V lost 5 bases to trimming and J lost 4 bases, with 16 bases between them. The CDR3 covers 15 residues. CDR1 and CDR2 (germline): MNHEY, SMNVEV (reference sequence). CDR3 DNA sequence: TGTGCCAGCAGTATACGACTAAGCGAGGCAGATACGCAGTATTTT. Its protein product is CASSIRLSEADTQYF.

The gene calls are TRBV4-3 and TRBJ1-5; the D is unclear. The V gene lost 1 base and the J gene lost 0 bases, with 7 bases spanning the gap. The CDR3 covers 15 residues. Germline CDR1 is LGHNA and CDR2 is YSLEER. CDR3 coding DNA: TGCGCCAGCAGCCAAGGGGCCTATAGCAATCAGCCCCAGCATTTT. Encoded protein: CASSQGAYSNQPQHF.

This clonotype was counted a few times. Written as DNA, the CDR3 is TGCGCCAGCAGCTTGGGTGACGGGATCTATGGCTACACCTTC. Translation gives CASSLGDGIYGYTF. This chain links TRBV5-1 with TRBJ1-2; D uncertain. Trimming removed 0 bases at V and 4 bases at J, with 10 bases between. In germline, CDR1 is SGHRS, CDR2 YFSETQ. The CDR3 has 14 residues. Complete variable domain (other parts from reference TRBV5-1 and TRBJ1-2): KAGVTQTPRYLIKTRGQQVTLSCSPISGHRSVSWYQQTPGQGLQFLFEYFSETQRNKGNFPGRFSGRQFSNSRSEMNVSTLELGDSALYLCASSLGDGIYGYTFGSGTRLTVV.